This entry lists 31 T cell receptor beta chains sequenced from one sample in a study of identical twins. TCRdb analysed the 5' RACE reads with MiXCR anew, one entry per CDR3 protein. The repertoire holds around 250,000 distinct CDR3 sequences, with about 7% as singletons. This sample was shared with a second study, whose subject was yellow fever vaccine responses in identical twins.

The material sequenced was memory (CD45RO+) T cells sorted from blood. All receptors come from a woman younger than 30 in good health.

This clonotype was observed a few times. The CDR3 DNA reads as TGTGCCGCGGGAGGGCTAGCGGAGTTTACTAGCACAGATACGCAGTATTTT. Its protein is CAAGGLAEFTSTDTQYF. This sequence joins TRBV7-9 and TRBJ2-3, with 9 nucleotides matching TRBD2. V lost 11 bases, J lost 0 bases, and 15 bases stayed unmatched. The CDR3 length is 17 residues. Germline V gene data show CDR1 as SEHNR and CDR2 as FQNEAQ (reference sequence).

In its sample, this clonotype was seen a few times. CDR3 protein: CASKNLPFVNIQYF. DNA of the CDR3: TGCGCCAGCAAGAATTTGCCCTTTGTAAACATTCAGTACTTC. This chain joins TRBV23-1 and TRBJ2-4; D is unclear. TRBV23-1 is designated an ORF whose function remains uncertain. The CDR3 covers 14 residues. V lost 7 bases and J lost 6, with 16 bases in between.

The chain has TRBV5-1 and TRBJ2-7, with 7 nucleotides matching TRBD2. Per the germline V gene, CDR1 is SGHRS and CDR2 is YFSETQ. This CDR3 comprises 14 residues. Losses at the gene ends were 7 bases for V and 3 bases for J; bases not matched to a gene: 10. CDR3 bases: TGCGCCAGCCCTGTGGGAGGGCCGCTCTACGAGCAGTACGTC. Protein: CASPVGGPLYEQYV.

The rearrangement joins TRBV20-1 to TRBJ2-5, with D possibly being TRBD2 (6 bases). CDR1 DFQATT and CDR2 SNEGSKA come from the germline V gene (reference sequence). CDR3 length equals 13 residues. The CDR3 DNA follows: TGCAGCGCCCTACCCGGGAGCCCGGGGACCCAGTACTTC. Translated: CSALPGSPGTQYF.

The rearrangement links TRBV6-1 to TRBJ2-1; unclear D gene. The CDR3 is 14 residues long. Between the trimmed V and J ends, which lost 7 bases and 2 bases, there was a span of 12 bases. Germline CDR1 is MNHNS and CDR2 is SASEGT. The CDR3 reads CASNPADTYNEQFF. The CDR3 bases are TGTGCCAGCAACCCGGCTGACACCTACAATGAGCAGTTCTTC.

This clonotype was found many times. The CDR3 DNA reads as TGTGCCAGCATCATCCGCCTGGGCAGGGAAGCTTTCTTT. Translation: CASIIRLGREAFF. The chain links TRBV28 to TRBJ1-1; unclear D gene. The CDR3 is made up of 13 amino acids. Germline CDR1 reads MDHEN; CDR2 reads SYDVKM. With 7 bases removed from V and 8 bases from J, the gap between germline ends came to 17 bases. The variable domain in full, with the rest retrieved from reference TRBV28 and TRBJ1-1, is DVKVTQSSRYLVKRTGEKVFLECVQDMDHENMFWYRQDPGLGLRLIYFSYDVKMKEKGDIPEGYSVSREKKERFSLILESASTNQTSMYLCASIIRLGREAFFGQGTRLTVV.

There are many counts of this clonotype. The chain carries TRBV7-6 and TRBJ1-2; the D gene is possibly TRBD1 (5 bases). The V gene's germline CDR1 is SGHVS and CDR2 FNYEAQ. V was shortened by 1 base and J by 3 bases, with 9 bases between the two germline ends. The CDR3 has 14 amino acids. The CDR3 sequence is CASSLVGGYYGYTF. DNA of the CDR3: TGTGCCAGCAGCTTAGTTGGGGGTTACTATGGCTACACCTTC.

The J gene is TRBJ2-5, the V gene TRBV5-1, with TRBD1 matching over 7 bases. Unmatched junction bases numbered 7, after V lost 4 bases and J lost 4 bases. The CDR3 extends over 14 amino acids. Germline V gives CDR1 SGHRS, CDR2 YFSETQ. The CDR3 region has the DNA TGCGCCAGCAGCCAAAGACAGGGTGGAGAGACCCAGTACTTC. This translates into CASSQRQGGETQYF. The complete variable domain, with remaining parts taken from reference TRBV5-1 and TRBJ2-5, reads KAGVTQTPRYLIKTRGQQVTLSCSPISGHRSVSWYQQTPGQGLQFLFEYFSETQRNKGNFPGRFSGRQFSNSRSEMNVSTLELGDSALYLCASSQRQGGETQYFGPGTRLLVL.

V gene TRBV29-1 combines with J gene TRBJ1-1; D perhaps matches TRBD1 (5 bases). The CDR3 consists of 13 residues. V dropped 7 bases and J dropped 0 bases, with 12 bases sitting between them. The germline V gene encodes CDR1 SQVTM and CDR2 ANQGSEA. The CDR3 nucleotides read TGCAGCGCCGGGACCGCTATGAACACTGAAGCTTTCTTT. This sequence encodes CSAGTAMNTEAFF.

The table lists this clonotype with a few counts. The rearrangement links TRBV2 to TRBJ1-2; D not resolved. Between the trimmed V and J ends, which lost 6 bases and 0 bases, there was a span of 2 bases. The CDR3 has 11 residues. Per germline, CDR1 SNHLY and CDR2 FYNNEI. Here the CDR3 reads CASSPNYGYTF. CDR3 DNA: TGTGCCAGCAGCCCTAACTATGGCTACACCTTC.

This clonotype was recorded many times. The CDR3 reads CASNSGTSYNEQFF. The CDR3 nucleotides read TGTGCCAGCAATAGCGGAACCTCCTACAATGAGCAGTTCTTC. The chain links TRBV28 to TRBJ2-1; tentatively, D is TRBD2 (6 bases). Trimming removed 7 bases from V and 0 bases from J, with 10 bases in between. The germline CDR1 and CDR2 sequences are MDHEN and SYDVKM. This CDR3 contains 14 residues. The complete variable domain, with remaining parts taken from reference TRBV28 and TRBJ2-1, reads DVKVTQSSRYLVKRTGEKVFLECVQDMDHENMFWYRQDPGLGLRLIYFSYDVKMKEKGDIPEGYSVSREKKERFSLILESASTNQTSMYLCASNSGTSYNEQFFGPGTRLTVL.

This clonotype was seen repeatedly, ten times or more. This CDR3 is CSVGLEGFHEQYV. CDR3 nucleotide sequence: TGCAGTGTTGGGCTAGAGGGTTTCCACGAGCAGTACGTC. The V call is TRBV20-1, the J call TRBJ2-7, with TRBD2 as a possible D gene (5 bases). The V gene's germline CDR1 is DFQATT and CDR2 SNEGSKA (reference sequence). V was shortened by 7 bases and J by 5 bases, with 18 bases between the two germline ends. The CDR3 consists of 13 residues.

The J gene is TRBJ2-1, the V gene TRBV20-1, with 9 bases identical to TRBD2. In germline, CDR1 is DFQATT, CDR2 SNEGSKA (reference sequence). This CDR3 is built from 11 residues. J gave up 10 bases and V 3 bases, and 1 base lay outside the gene matches. CDR3 DNA: TGCAGTGCTAGCGGGACTAGCGAGCAGTTCTTC. Its translation is CSASGTSEQFF.

The genes are TRBV20-1 and TRBJ2-1; D ambiguous. Trimming stripped 3 bases from V and 0 bases from J, with 12 bases between. Per germline, CDR1 DFQATT and CDR2 SNEGSKA (reference sequence). The CDR3 totals 15 residues. CDR3 sequence: CSASRDVSSYNEQFF. Written as DNA, the CDR3 is TGCAGTGCTAGTAGAGACGTTAGCTCCTACAATGAGCAGTTCTTC.

This clonotype has ten or more counts. The rearrangement uses TRBV29-1 and TRBJ1-5, with TRBD1 identical over 9 bases. This CDR3 contains 15 residues. CDR1 is SQVTM, CDR2 ANQGSEA, per germline. The V segment lost 4 bases and the J segment 2 bases; nucleotides outside the gene matches: 6. CDR3 loop: CSVAQGANGNQPQHF. CDR3 DNA: TGCAGCGTTGCACAGGGGGCCAATGGCAATCAGCCCCAGCATTTT.

The rearrangement joins TRBV3-1 to TRBJ2-5; perhaps D is TRBD1 or TRBD2 (6 bases each). The length of the CDR3 is 13 residues. Per germline, CDR1 LGHDT and CDR2 YNNKEL (reference sequence). Trimming removed 3 bases at V and 6 bases at J, with 11 bases between. The chain's CDR3 is CASSHGGGQTQYF. The CDR3 DNA reads TGTGCCAGCAGCCACGGAGGGGGGCAGACCCAGTACTTC.

This clonotype was detected many times. The chain uses TRBV10-3 and TRBJ2-2; D is unresolved. The V gene's germline CDR1 is ENHRY and CDR2 SYGVKD. The CDR3 has 11 residues. The V and J ends lost 11 bases and 7 bases respectively, with 11 bases between them. Here the CDR3 reads CAAGMVGELFF. The DNA of the CDR3 is TGTGCCGCCGGAATGGTCGGGGAGCTGTTTTTT.

In this sample, this clonotype turned up a few times. The chain joins TRBV28 to TRBJ1-1; 10 nucleotides agree with TRBD1. CDR3 size: 19 residues. V shed 6 bases and J 0 bases; nucleotides not matched to a gene: 16. Germline CDR1 and CDR2: MDHEN and SYDVKM. The CDR3 DNA reads as TGTGCCAGCAGACCCCCGGGACAGGGGCGTAGAGGGATGAACACTGAAGCTTTCTTT. This gives the protein CASRPPGQGRRGMNTEAFF.

This clonotype showed up many times. V is TRBV24-1 and J is TRBJ2-2; 8 positions agree with TRBD1. CDR3 length: 15 residues. Per germline, CDR1 KGHDR and CDR2 SFDVKD. With 9 bases clipped from V and 1 base from J, the junction kept 6 bases outside the gene matches. The CDR3 reads CATSSGTGNTGELFF. DNA for the CDR3: TGTGCCACCTCTTCCGGGACAGGGAACACCGGGGAGCTGTTTTTT.

This clonotype was detected many times. The rearrangement links TRBV12-3 or TRBV12-4 to TRBJ2-5; possibly TRBD1 for D (5 bases). V lost 4 bases, J lost 5 bases, and 14 bases lay in between. The CDR3 totals 14 residues. Here the CDR3 DNA reads TGTGCCAGCAGTTGGCGGCAGGGCGGCGAGACCCAGTACTTC. It is translated as CASSWRQGGETQYF.

This clonotype came up a few times. The chain employs TRBV5-1 and TRBJ2-2; 9 nucleotides agree with TRBD1. After removal of 3 bases from V and 6 bases from J, the junction contained 6 bases not matched to a gene. Per germline, CDR1 SGHRS and CDR2 YFSETQ. The CDR3 is made up of 15 amino acids. The CDR3 reads CASSYSGTGSGELFF. The CDR3, as DNA: TGCGCCAGCAGCTATTCCGGGACAGGGTCCGGGGAGCTGTTTTTT.

This clonotype was observed many times. This chain connects TRBV5-1 to TRBJ2-1, with D unresolved. V was clipped by 5 bases and J by 6 bases, with 9 bases between them. Germline V gene sequence: CDR1 SGHRS, CDR2 YFSETQ. This CDR3 is 12 amino acids long. CDR3 region: CASSFSRNEQFF. The CDR3 nucleotides are TGCGCCAGCAGTTTCTCTCGCAATGAGCAGTTCTTC.

Comments on this clonotype: A read error is possible here, since a much larger clone lies one base away. This chain joins TRBV12-3 or TRBV12-4 and TRBJ1-1, with a possible D match to TRBD1 (5 bases). The CDR3 consists of 13 residues. V gave up 4 bases and J gave up 10 bases, with 16 bases separating them. The CDR3 coding sequence is TGTGCCAGCAGTTCTGCAGGGCCGGCCGGAGCTTTCTTT. Protein sequence: CASSSAGPAGAFF.

Only a few counts were recorded for this clonotype. V is TRBV6-5 and J is TRBJ2-2, with 9 bases matching TRBD1. The V gene end was trimmed by 2 bases and the J gene end by 3 bases; junction bases not matched to a gene: 4. CDR1 and CDR2 from the germline V gene are MNHEY and SVGAGI. The CDR3 spans 16 residues. Here the CDR3 reads CASSYPGQGDTGELFF. The CDR3 DNA follows: TGTGCCAGCAGTTACCCGGGACAGGGCGACACCGGGGAGCTGTTTTTT.

This clonotype showed up just a few times. The chain couples TRBV5-1 to TRBJ2-1; D may be TRBD2 (5 bases). The V gene lost 0 bases and the J gene lost 8 bases, with 18 bases spanning the gap. The CDR3 contains 16 residues. Germline CDR1 SGHRS, CDR2 YFSETQ. The CDR3 nucleotides read TGCGCCAGCAGCTTGGGGACTTTATCCAGCGCCCATGAGCAGTTCTTC. Translation gives CASSLGTLSSAHEQFF. Full variable domain (remainder filled in from reference TRBV5-1 and TRBJ2-1): KAGVTQTPRYLIKTRGQQVTLSCSPISGHRSVSWYQQTPGQGLQFLFEYFSETQRNKGNFPGRFSGRQFSNSRSEMNVSTLELGDSALYLCASSLGTLSSAHEQFFGPGTRLTVL.

This clonotype has a handful of counts. This chain connects TRBV10-2 to TRBJ2-1, with 8 bases identical to TRBD1. V lost 0 bases and J lost 6; bases outside the gene matches: 7. Germline values: CDR1 WSHSY, CDR2 SAAADI. CDR3 length equals 16 residues. The CDR3, as DNA: TGCGCCAGCAGTGAGTCAGGCAGGGGGCCGACCAATGAGCAGTTCTTC. Protein sequence: CASSESGRGPTNEQFF.

This clonotype was counted only a few times. V gene TRBV5-1 combines with J gene TRBJ1-1; 7 bases are shared with TRBD1. Unmatched junction bases numbered 9, after V lost 0 bases and J lost 4 bases. Germline V gene data show CDR1 as SGHRS and CDR2 as YFSETQ. CDR3 length: 16 residues. CDR3 in DNA: TGCGCCAGCAGCTTGGTCGGGGTCAGGGGGGGCACTGAAGCTTTCTTT. Protein sequence: CASSLVGVRGGTEAFF.

This clonotype has ten or more counts. The CDR3 nucleotides read TGTGCCAGCAGCCCAAGTCGAATAAATGAGCAGTTCTTC. Protein: CASSPSRINEQFF. The J gene is TRBJ2-1, the V gene TRBV5-6; no reliable D call. The CDR3 consists of 13 residues. Trimming shortened V by 4 bases and J by 7 bases, and 12 bases separated the two germline ends. The germline gives CDR1 SGHDT, CDR2 YYEEEE.

V and J are TRBV6-2 or TRBV6-3 and TRBJ2-3, with 13 bases that match TRBD2. The CDR3 runs to 18 residues. Germline CDR1 and CDR2: MNHEY and SVGEGT. After removal of 5 bases from V and 2 bases from J, the junction contained 10 bases not matched to a gene. CDR3 protein: CASSHNGLAGEITDTQYF. The CDR3, as DNA: TGTGCCAGCAGTCACAATGGACTAGCGGGGGAGATCACAGATACGCAGTATTTT.

There are many counts of this clonotype. V gene TRBV5-1 combines with J gene TRBJ2-7; D ambiguous. V was trimmed by 0 bases and J by 3 bases, leaving 7 bases between them. The CDR3 contains 13 residues. Per germline, CDR1 SGHRS and CDR2 YFSETQ. The CDR3, as DNA: TGCGCCAGCAGCTTGGATGGAATCTACGAGCAGTACGTC. This codes for CASSLDGIYEQYV.

This clonotype was detected many times. The J gene is TRBJ2-2, the V gene TRBV5-1; D perhaps matches TRBD2 (6 bases). The V end was cut by 5 bases, the J end by 3 bases, with 11 bases between. Germline CDR1 SGHRS, CDR2 YFSETQ. The CDR3 covers 14 residues. CDR3 loop: CASRPWGDTGELFF. The DNA for the CDR3 is TGCGCCAGCAGACCTTGGGGGGACACCGGGGAGCTGTTTTTT.